The source of this T cell receptor beta chain is a study of Ad26.COV2.S vaccination and SARS-CoV-2 variants. The treatment here: 19 received Ad26.COV2.S at low or high dose, single or two shots; roughly five received placebo; per-sample allocation not given. It was on day 63 after the first vaccine or placebo injection that samples were taken. An adult of 18-55 years in Boston served as donor. Findings and caveats of the study: Vaccine recipients posted higher spike-specific TCR breadth than their placebo counterparts.

The CDR3 loop spans 16 amino acids. Germline trimming cut 0 bases from V and 8 bases from J; bases unmatched to any gene: 8. Germline lookup yields CDR1 MNHEY and CDR2 SVGAGI. Of note for this clone: Its specificity is unknown.

TCRdb keeps only in-frame clones here, not all; method: immunoSEQ multiplex PCR. Altogether 400,000 to 450,000 clones are present, 75% to 95% being singletons, with the ten largest covering about 12%. The sequencing used peripheral blood, collected in a trial of Ad26.COV2.S vaccine versus placebo. This clonotype originated in a person aged 18 to 65 who received the Ad26.COV2.S COVID-19 vaccine or a placebo. This chain connects TRBV6-5 to TRBJ2-1; TRBD2 aligns across 9 bases. CDR3 residues: CASSYSVGGLADEQFF. The CDR3 DNA sequence: TGTGCCAGCAGTTACTCGGTCGGGGGACTAGCCGATGAGCAGTTCTTC.